A selection of T cell receptor beta chains follows, all from one sample in a study of response to subunit inactivated influenza vaccine. TCRdb re-called the RT-PCR reads through MiXCR, storing one row per CDR3 protein. This table holds 550,000 to 800,000 distinct CDR3 sequences, roughly 14% found once. Sequenced here: PBMCs from blood, sampled approximately 15 days before vaccination. These receptors originate from a man aged 45 to 65 who received an inactivated influenza vaccine. CDR3s include the opening cysteine and the closing phenylalanine or tryptophan.

v_gene: TRBV12-3/TRBV12-4
CDR3aa: CASSLDGYSGNTIYF

v_gene: TRBV28
CDR3aa: CASSPWTSGRTLPGELFF

v_gene: TRBV4-2
CDR3aa: CASSQDGRAGLAVNEQFF

v_gene: TRBV10-3
CDR3aa: CATQPGQGVDYGYTF

v_gene: TRBV14
CDR3aa: CASSQELAGLNEQFF

v_gene: TRBV2
CDR3aa: CASSLLRGSTDTQYF

v_gene: TRBV29-1
CDR3aa: CSVVGGSGEQYF

v_gene: TRBV11-2
CDR3aa: CASSLGYMGLAVTDTQYF

v_gene: TRBV5-1
CDR3aa: CASGPQGATNEKLFF

v_gene: TRBV29-1
CDR3aa: CSVEKGSPNEQFF

v_gene: TRBV12-3/TRBV12-4
CDR3aa: CASSLVGRNQPQHF

v_gene: TRBV15
CDR3aa: CATSRDNPRRQETQYF

v_gene: TRBV6-2/TRBV6-3
CDR3aa: CASSYSGNTIYF

v_gene: TRBV4-3
CDR3aa: CASSLAGWGGEQYF

v_gene: TRBV4-2
CDR3aa: CASSVQAGDYNEQFF

v_gene: TRBV28
CDR3aa: CASSLYRVGSYEQYF

v_gene: TRBV10-3
CDR3aa: CAISDRMNTEAFF

v_gene: TRBV20-1
CDR3aa: CSAQEAGPNTEAFF

v_gene: TRBV5-1
CDR3aa: CASSSLNGDSPLHF

v_gene: TRBV4-2
CDR3aa: CASSQVTGSDGYTF